This T cell receptor beta chain was sequenced in a study of blood T cell repertoires in COVID-19. Whole-study context: Sites across the United States, Italy and Spain contributed samples from acute and convalescent COVID-19. T cells, B-cell-depleted T cells, or PBMCs supplied cDNA or gDNA.

V was pared by 2 bases and J by 3 bases, with 11 bases between. CDR1 and CDR2 (germline): LGHNA, YSLEER. The CDR3 extends over 14 amino acids. Authors' analysis steps: Amplification from reference gene primers served as the basis for estimated nucleated cell counts. Measured with immunoSEQ multiplex PCR; TCRdb has only the in-frame clones, and not every one. The V and J calls and the clone size are those of that table, but D and trimming were determined from the DNA. The profile covers 45,000 to 50,000 clones, with 75% to 85% appearing a single time and around 8% taken by the ten largest. This clonotype was sampled from an elderly man in a cohort sampled during active COVID-19. The material sequenced was peripheral blood. The rearrangement joins TRBV4-3 to TRBJ2-7, with D maybe TRBD2 (5 bases). DNA for the CDR3: TGCGCCAGCAGCCAAAATATGGGAGACTACGAGCAGTACTTC. Translation: CASSQNMGDYEQYF.